One and the same sample provided the 6 T cell receptor beta chains below, sequenced in a study of blood T cells in healthy people across ages. For the second PCR, which ran for about 7 to 12 cycles, a sample-barcoded 5' primer and a J-beta primer mix were used. TCRdb ran MiXCR on the 5' RACE reads and lists one entry per CDR3 protein. The sample contains some 1.8 million distinct CDR3 sequences, 35% to 50% of which appear only once. Sequenced sample: blood. The receptors come from a human donor in good health.

The chain combines TRBV7-2 with TRBJ2-5, with D possibly called TRBD1 or TRBD2 (5 bases each). The CDR3 has 12 amino acids. V dropped 5 bases and J dropped 12 bases, with 16 bases sitting between them. Germline CDR1 and CDR2: SGHTA and FQGNSA. CDR3 nucleotides: TGTGCCAGCAGCCAAAGCGGACAAACTAAGTACTTC. Encoded protein: CASSQSGQTKYF.

The chain carries TRBV5-5 and TRBJ2-5, with D perhaps TRBD2 (5 bases). This CDR3 is built from 12 residues. Germline CDR1 is SGHKS and CDR2 is YYEKEE (reference sequence). The germline V and J ends were trimmed by 4 bases and 11 bases, with 15 bases remaining between them. DNA for the CDR3: TGTGCCAGCAGCCAAGGACGGGAAAGTCAGTACTTC. Its protein product is CASSQGRESQYF.

The CDR3 reads CASSNPTEETQYF. CDR3 sequence (DNA): TGCGCCAGCAGCAACCCGACAGAAGAGACCCAGTACTTC. The chain couples TRBV5-1 to TRBJ2-5; possible D gene TRBD1, 5 bases. V shed 4 bases and J shed 3 bases, with 10 bases lying between them. The CDR3 runs 13 residues. In germline, CDR1 is SGHRS, CDR2 YFSETQ. The variable domain in full, completed from reference TRBV5-1 and TRBJ2-5, reads KAGVTQTPRYLIKTRGQQVTLSCSPISGHRSVSWYQQTPGQGLQFLFEYFSETQRNKGNFPGRFSGRQFSNSRSEMNVSTLELGDSALYLCASSNPTEETQYFGPGTRLLVL.

This clonotype came up a few times. V gene TRBV7-2 combines with J gene TRBJ1-2, with D perhaps TRBD1 (6 bases). CDR1 is SGHTA and CDR2 is FQGNSA in the germline V gene. There are 14 residues in the CDR3. V gave up 1 base and J gave up 5 bases, with 11 bases separating them. The CDR3 coding sequence is TGTGCCAGCAGCTTAGAAGGGACACAGTATGGCTACACCTTC. It encodes CASSLEGTQYGYTF. Looking up the rest from reference TRBV7-2 and TRBJ1-2 gives the full variable domain: GAGVSQSPSNKVTEKGKDVELRCDPISGHTALYWYRQSLGQGLEFLIYFQGNSAPDKSGLPSDRFSAERTGGSVSTLTIQRTQQEDSAVYLCASSLEGTQYGYTFGSGTRLTVV.

The rearrangement joins TRBV5-1 to TRBJ2-3, with unresolved D. The CDR3 has 13 residues. Trimming took 6 bases from V and 5 from J, leaving 13 bases between them. The germline V gene has CDR1 SGHRS and CDR2 YFSETQ. As DNA, the CDR3 is TGCGCCAGCACCTCCGGACCGGGAGATACGCAGTATTTT. Its protein product is CASTSGPGDTQYF.

V is TRBV5-5 and J is TRBJ1-2; D gene ambiguous. Germline assignment: CDR1 SGHKS and CDR2 YYEKEE (reference sequence). The CDR3 contains 14 residues. Trimming took off 1 base at V and 4 bases at J, with 11 bases between the two ends. The CDR3 spells CASSLIQTSYGYTF. In DNA, the CDR3 is TGTGCCAGCAGCTTGATACAGACAAGCTATGGCTACACCTTC. Combining the CDR3 with reference TRBV5-5 and TRBJ1-2 gives the whole variable domain DAGVTQSPTHLIKTRGQQVTLRCSPISGHKSVSWYQQVLGQGPQFIFQYYEKEERGRGNFPDRFSARQFPNYSSELNVNALLLGDSALYLCASSLIQTSYGYTFGSGTRLTVV.